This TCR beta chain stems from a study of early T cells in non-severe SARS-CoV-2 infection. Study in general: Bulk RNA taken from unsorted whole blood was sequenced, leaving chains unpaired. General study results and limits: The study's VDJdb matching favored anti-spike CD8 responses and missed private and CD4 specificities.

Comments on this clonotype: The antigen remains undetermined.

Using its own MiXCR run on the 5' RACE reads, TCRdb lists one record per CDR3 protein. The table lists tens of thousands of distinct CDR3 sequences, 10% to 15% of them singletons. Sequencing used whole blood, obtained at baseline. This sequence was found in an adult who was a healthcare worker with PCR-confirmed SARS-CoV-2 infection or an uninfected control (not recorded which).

The CDR3 region has the DNA TGCGCCAGCAGCTTGTCGGAAGGCACCCAGTACTTC. Protein: CASSLSEGTQYF. The J gene is TRBJ2-5, the V gene TRBV5-1; no definite D call. The ends were cut back, 1 base at V and 8 bases at J, with 9 bases in the middle. The CDR3 sequence is 12 residues long. Germline CDR1 and CDR2: SGHRS and YFSETQ.